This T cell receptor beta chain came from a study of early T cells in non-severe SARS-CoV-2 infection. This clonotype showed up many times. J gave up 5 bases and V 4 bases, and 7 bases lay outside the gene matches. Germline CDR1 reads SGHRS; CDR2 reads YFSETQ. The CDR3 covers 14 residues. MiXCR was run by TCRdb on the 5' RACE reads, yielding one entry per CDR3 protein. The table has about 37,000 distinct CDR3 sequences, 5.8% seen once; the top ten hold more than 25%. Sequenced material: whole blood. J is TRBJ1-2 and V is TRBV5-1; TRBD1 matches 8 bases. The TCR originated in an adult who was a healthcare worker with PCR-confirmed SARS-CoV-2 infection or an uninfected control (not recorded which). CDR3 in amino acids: CASSAGQVEYGYTF. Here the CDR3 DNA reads TGCGCCAGCAGCGCGGGACAGGTGGAGTATGGCTACACCTTC.